A selection of T cell receptor beta chains follows, all from one sample in a study of cytomegalovirus exposure and HLA in healthy donors. The data were produced by immunoSEQ multiplex PCR, yet TCRdb's version contains in-frame clones alone and is incomplete. Among 140,000 to 150,000 clones, 80% to 90% were seen once, and the ten largest hold approximately 2.7%. The sequenced material came from PBMCs. The receptors derive from a boy between 2 and 10 years old in good health and CMV-seronegative. Both conserved end residues are trimmed from each CDR3.

J gene,V gene,CDR3 protein
TRBJ1-1,TRBV7-2,ASSLRDRGLHTEAF
TRBJ2-3,TRBV5-1,ASSLGAGIFTDTQY
TRBJ2-7,TRBV6-6,ASSPTRGAASYEQY
TRBJ2-7,TRBV5-4,ASSPGGGVDYEQY
TRBJ2-5,TRBV18,ASSPNLLDRQETQY
TRBJ2-7,TRBV9,ASSVGAGIYEQY
TRBJ1-5,TRBV6-6,ATADSNQPQH
TRBJ1-2,TRBV27,ASSFGTGRSYGYT
TRBJ2-2,TRBV25-1,ASIESGYTGELF
TRBJ1-5,TRBV18,ASSPTTGRHQPQH
TRBJ1-5,TRBV5-5,ASSRGQGDQPQH
TRBJ1-2,TRBV11-3,ASSVSVEGATWGYT
TRBJ2-1,TRBV11-2,ASSLVLGRGNEQF
TRBJ2-1,TRBV2,ASGPWGVHEQF
TRBJ2-7,TRBV5-1,ASSFMRQGGDEQY
TRBJ1-1,TRBV11-2,ASSFETGRGPEAF
TRBJ1-1,TRBV27,ASSWTGGTEAF
TRBJ1-1,TRBV6-1,ASREDRVNTEAF
NA,TRBV27,ASSLTPGQTYEQY
TRBJ2-5,TRBV10-3,AISEAGTEETQY
TRBJ1-2,TRBV7-9,ASSYGTGLIVHGYT
TRBJ2-3,TRBV27,ASSRVADTQY
TRBJ2-6,TRBV6-5,ASSYSGGSGANVLT
TRBJ2-1,TRBV5-1,ASSHGQTSQAGQF
TRBJ1-2,TRBV2,ASSARNHRVGYT
TRBJ1-2,TRBV7-6,ATLLRQSIYGYT
TRBJ2-3,TRBV11-1,ASSLGAGGRTDTQY
TRBJ2-1,TRBV2,ASSGGQSPPLNEQF
TRBJ2-7,TRBV5-4,ASSTQAGDFHEQY
TRBJ1-1,TRBV2,ASSGLAF
TRBJ2-1,TRBV18,ASSPLAGGSYNEQF
TRBJ1-3,TRBV4-3,ASSQGHSGNTIY
TRBJ2-5,TRBV4-2,ASSRYCGTGGLQETQY
TRBJ2-7,TRBV9,ASSVGIGVAYEQY
TRBJ1-4,TRBV2,ASSAGAKRTNEKLF
TRBJ2-3,TRBV11-2,ASSLQDTQY
TRBJ1-1,TRBV27,ASSFLRANLNTEAF
TRBJ2-1,TRBV14,ASSQVMHPFGNEQF
TRBJ2-4,TRBV10-3,AISEEIMASKNIQY
TRBJ1-3,TRBV13,ASSLETGGATPSGNTIY
TRBJ1-1,TRBV7-9,ASSTTRDRDRGTEAF
TRBJ2-2,TRBV9,ASSALEWGGTGELF
TRBJ2-1,TRBV5-4,ASSLGMGGGWTDSYNEQF
TRBJ1-5,TRBV7-2,ASSRTGGNQPQH
TRBJ2-7,TRBV5-4,ASSPGGFGYEQY
TRBJ2-1,TRBV15,ATSRELIGEQF
TRBJ2-3,TRBV5-4,ASSSPSGSSTDTQY
TRBJ2-7,TRBV5-1,ASSADGRLNRGYEQY
TRBJ1-5,TRBV19,ASSIPTGGSIQPQH
TRBJ2-7,TRBV19,ASSGDSRTSYEQY
TRBJ2-3,TRBV15,ATSRGGGTGAPYTQY
TRBJ2-3,TRBV30,AWNPSGTSTDTQY
TRBJ2-7,TRBV18,ASSPGTGINEQY
TRBJ2-7,TRBV7-2,ASSLLLEFGEQY
TRBJ2-1,TRBV29-1,SVGSPRRLAVPYNEQF
TRBJ2-7,TRBV28,ASSPRLNTYEQY
TRBJ2-1,TRBV6-1,ASKVPGLDNEQF
TRBJ2-7,TRBV5-5,ASSLKPTRSIYEQY
TRBJ2-3,TRBV28,ASSFGAESTDTQY